The 13 T cell receptor beta chains reported below all come from one sample, sequenced in a study of OX40 agonist ivuxolimab in advanced cancers. Method: immunoSEQ multiplex PCR; TCRdb's copy keeps in-frame clones and lacks some. The top ten clones hold under 3% of a sample with roughly 73,000 clones, approximately 86% of them seen once. Sequencing was performed on CD4+ or CD8+ T cells sorted from blood, taken in a trial of the OX40 agonist ivuxolimab. These TCRs come from an adult with an advanced solid tumor such as melanoma, head and neck, liver or kidney cancer.

In this sample, this clone turned up a few times. The V call is TRBV5-4, the J call TRBJ1-2; 7 nucleotides line up with TRBD1. After removal of 5 bases from V and 3 bases from J, the junction contained 10 bases not matched to a gene. This CDR3 region has 15 residues. Germline values: CDR1 SGHNT, CDR2 YYREEE (reference sequence). CDR3 loop: CASRFDRASHYGYTF. CDR3 nucleotides: TGTGCCAGCAGATTCGACAGGGCGTCTCACTATGGCTACACCTTC.

The chain employs TRBV5-1 and TRBJ2-7; D possibly corresponds to TRBD1 (5 bases). Trimming left V 3 bases short and J 6 bases short, with 10 bases between. The CDR3 length is 12 residues. Germline V gene sequence: CDR1 SGHRS, CDR2 YFSETQ. The DNA for the CDR3 is TGCGCCAGCAGCTCTACAGGCATCGAGCAGTACTTC. Amino acid sequence: CASSSTGIEQYF. The full variable domain, in which reference TRBV5-1 and TRBJ2-7 provide the parts outside the CDR3, is KAGVTQTPRYLIKTRGQQVTLSCSPISGHRSVSWYQQTPGQGLQFLFEYFSETQRNKGNFPGRFSGRQFSNSRSEMNVSTLELGDSALYLCASSSTGIEQYFGPGTRLTVT.

The chain carries TRBV5-1 and TRBJ1-2; D is undetermined. Germline CDR1 and CDR2: SGHRS and YFSETQ. The CDR3 sequence is 12 residues long. V lost 4 bases to trimming and J lost 8 bases, with 12 bases between them. The CDR3, as DNA: TGCGCCAGCAGCACCGGTGGCAGGGGCTACACCTTC. Residues: CASSTGGRGYTF.

The chain links TRBV28 to TRBJ1-5, with D uncertain. V was cut by 4 bases and J by 0 bases, with 10 bases left in between. CDR1 and CDR2 (germline): MDHEN, SYDVKM. The CDR3 is 15 residues long. The CDR3 DNA reads as TGTGCCAGCAGTTCGTCAGGATATAGCAATCAGCCCCAGCATTTT. The encoded protein is CASSSSGYSNQPQHF.

The chain links TRBV2 to TRBJ1-2, with D perhaps matching TRBD1 (6 bases). V dropped 5 bases and J dropped 8 bases, with 18 bases sitting between them. Looked up from germline, CDR1 is SNHLY and CDR2 is FYNNEI. This CDR3 contains 14 residues. CDR3 coding DNA: TGTGCCAGCAGTAGGGACATTCAAAGAGGGGGCTACACCTTC. This gives the protein CASSRDIQRGGYTF.

The chain joins TRBV28 to TRBJ1-4; a weak D match, TRBD1 (5 bases). Trimming removed 6 bases at V and 8 bases at J, with 16 bases between. Germline V gives CDR1 MDHEN, CDR2 SYDVKM. The CDR3 runs 14 residues. Here the CDR3 reads CASSSGTLNEKLFF. In DNA form, the CDR3 reads TGTGCCAGCAGCAGCGGGACGCTGAACGAAAAACTGTTTTTT.

The genes are TRBV20-1 and TRBJ2-7; tentatively, D is TRBD1 (6 bases). V lost 2 bases and J lost 6, with 8 bases in between. This CDR3 contains 11 residues. Germline lookup yields CDR1 DFQATT and CDR2 SNEGSKA (reference sequence). The DNA for the CDR3 is TGCAGTGCTAGATCGGACAGCGAGCAGTACTTC. This codes for CSARSDSEQYF.

This clone came up once. The V call is TRBV5-1, the J call TRBJ1-1; the D is unclear. CDR3 size: 15 residues. Germline V gene lookup returns CDR1 SGHRS and CDR2 YFSETQ. V lost 0 bases to trimming and J lost 1 base, with 10 bases between them. CDR3 sequence (DNA): TGCGCCAGCAGCTTGGTAGAGGTTTCGAACACTGAAGCTTTCTTT. Translation: CASSLVEVSNTEAFF.

The V gene is TRBV19, the J gene TRBJ2-5, with D possibly being TRBD1 or TRBD2 (5 bases each). The germline V and J ends were trimmed by 3 bases and 5 bases, with 13 bases remaining between them. CDR3 length: 14 amino acids. Germline CDR1 is LNHDA and CDR2 is SQIVND (reference sequence). The CDR3 bases are TGTGCCAGTAGTATCCGGGGCCCCGGGGAGACCCAGTACTTC. Translated: CASSIRGPGETQYF.

The gene calls are TRBV7-9 and TRBJ2-3; TRBD2 matches 9 bases. V lost 5 bases and J lost 2; bases outside the gene matches: 8. The V gene's germline CDR1 is SEHNR and CDR2 FQNEAQ (reference sequence). The CDR3 covers 16 residues. The CDR3 reads CASSPLSGGYTDTQYF. DNA for the CDR3: TGTGCCAGCAGCCCGCTTAGCGGGGGCTACACAGATACGCAGTATTTT.

V and J are TRBV18 and TRBJ2-1; 13 bases are shared with TRBD2. The CDR3 is made up of 15 amino acids. The germline gives CDR1 KGHSH, CDR2 LQKENI. With V trimmed by 6 bases and J by 8 bases, 7 bases remained unmatched. CDR3 in amino acids: CASSLGLAGADEQFF. CDR3 sequence (DNA): TGTGCCAGCTCCCTTGGACTAGCGGGAGCAGATGAGCAGTTCTTC.

This sequence joins TRBV7-2 and TRBJ2-7; 9 bases agree with TRBD1. V shed 5 bases, J shed 5 bases, and the junction held 4 bases outside the gene matches. This CDR3 comprises 13 residues. From germline, CDR1 is SGHTA and CDR2 FQGNSA. The CDR3 sequence: CASSQDRGHEQYF. CDR3 nucleotides: TGTGCCAGCAGCCAGGACAGGGGTCACGAGCAGTACTTC.

The chain is built from TRBV9 and TRBJ2-5; D is undetermined. The germline gives CDR1 SGDLS, CDR2 YYNGEE. The CDR3 loop spans 13 amino acids. V was trimmed by 2 bases and J by 3 bases, leaving 8 bases between them. CDR3 sequence reads: CASSVGVKETQYF. The CDR3 DNA follows: TGTGCCAGCAGCGTTGGGGTGAAAGAGACCCAGTACTTC.